The clone carrying this T cell receptor (beta chain) was detected only a few times. Its antigen is undetermined. TCRdb re-analysed the reads in MiXCR, keeping a single row per CDR3 protein. The table has about 830,000 distinct CDR3 sequences, less than 35% seen once. V was pared by 8 bases and J by 6 bases, with 10 bases between. This CDR3 is 11 amino acids long. Germline V gene lookup returns CDR1 LNHDA and CDR2 SQIVND (reference sequence). The data derive from a study of T cell repertoires in cytomegalovirus infection. The wider study: Public TCR beta signature analysis indicated the presence of both CMV infection and matching HLA type. Study-level results: Cumulative public TCR beta family frequency identified carriers of CMV plus the relevant HLA.

The V and J genes are TRBV19 and TRBJ1-2; possible D gene TRBD1, 6 bases. Here the sequenced sample was cultured CD8+ T cells from PBMCs, taken from culture after CMV antigen stimulation. The TCR originated in a human donor in good health (CMV status not recorded). Some clones in this sample may be carry-over from other donors' samples. This CDR3 reads CASGGHDGYTF. The CDR3 bases are TGTGCCAGTGGGGGGCACGATGGCTACACCTTC.